One sample yielded the 21 T cell receptor beta chains listed below, sequenced in a study of cytomegalovirus exposure and HLA in healthy donors. 13 Jbeta primers and 60 Vbeta primers were used for the PCR. The assay was immunoSEQ multiplex PCR, and TCRdb's table has in-frame clones only and misses some. Among about 79,000 clones listed, 70% to 80% were seen once. Sequencing was done on a sample of PBMCs. All receptors come from a man aged 35 to 55 in good health and CMV-seropositive.

This clone appeared a few times. The rearrangement uses TRBV7-6 and TRBJ2-7, with TRBD2 identical over 9 bases. CDR3 length: 14 amino acids. The V gene's germline CDR1 is SGHVS and CDR2 FNYEAQ. V lost 5 bases to trimming and J lost 6 bases; unmatched junction nucleotides: 8. The CDR3 spells CASSRGGSGGEQYF. The CDR3 coding sequence is TGTGCCAGCAGCCGGGGCGGTAGCGGGGGCGAGCAGTACTTC.

This chain joins TRBV12-5 and TRBJ1-2, with D unclear. CDR3 length: 15 amino acids. The ends were cut back, 7 bases at V and 3 bases at J, with 18 bases in the middle. Germline CDR1 is LGHNT and CDR2 is FRNRAP. This CDR3 reads CASALGGPVDYGYTF. The CDR3, as DNA: TGTGCTAGTGCCTTGGGAGGGCCCGTGGACTATGGCTACACCTTC.

This sequence joins TRBV4-2 and TRBJ2-1; tentatively, D is TRBD2 (5 bases). CDR3 length: 16 amino acids. The germline V and J ends were trimmed by 1 base and 7 bases, with 17 bases remaining between them. Germline loops: CDR1 LGHNA, CDR2 YNFKEQ. In nucleotides, the CDR3 is TGTGCCAGCAGCCAAGTTGGGTCTCCTCGGGGAAATGAGCAGTTCTTC. Amino acid sequence: CASSQVGSPRGNEQFF.

This clone was seen once. The chain links TRBV11-3 to TRBJ2-7; D gene ambiguous. The ends were cut back, 0 bases at V and 10 bases at J, with 10 bases in the middle. This CDR3 has 12 residues. The germline V gene has CDR1 SGHNT and CDR2 YENEEA. The CDR3 DNA reads as TGTGCCAGCAGCTTAGATCGAAGCCGTCAGTACTTC. Its translation is CASSLDRSRQYF. The variable domain in full, with the rest retrieved from reference TRBV11-3 and TRBJ2-7, is EAGVVQSPRYKIIEKKQPVAFWCNPISGHNTLYWYLQNLGQGPELLIRYENEEAVDDSQLPKDRFSAERLKGVDSTLKIQPAELGDSAVYLCASSLDRSRQYFGPGTRLTVT.

The V gene is TRBV30, the J gene TRBJ1-3; D might be TRBD1 (5 bases). Germline values: CDR1 GTSNPN, CDR2 SVGIG (reference sequence). Trimming removed 3 bases from V and 4 bases from J, with 22 bases in between. This CDR3 has 17 residues. CDR3: CAWSLPGQGSSGNTIYF. Written as DNA, the CDR3 is TGTGCCTGGAGCCTACCCGGCCAGGGATCCTCGGGAAACACCATATATTTT.

This clone was counted a few times. The chain links TRBV4-2 to TRBJ2-7, with D perhaps TRBD2 (7 bases). Germline V gene lookup returns CDR1 LGHNA and CDR2 YNFKEQ. The V gene lost 0 bases and the J gene lost 2 bases, with 14 bases spanning the gap. CDR3 length equals 16 residues. The chain's CDR3 is CASSQEATGRAYEQYF. The CDR3 DNA reads TGTGCCAGCAGCCAAGAGGCCACAGGGAGGGCCTACGAGCAGTACTTC.

This chain links TRBV18 with TRBJ2-1, with 15 bases matching TRBD2. The CDR3 is 23 residues long. The junction had 23 bases not matched to a gene; V was cut back by 5 bases and J by 3 bases. From germline, CDR1 is KGHSH and CDR2 LQKENI. Here the CDR3 reads CASSSASLTGRTSGRADYNEQFF. The DNA of the CDR3 is TGTGCCAGCTCATCCGCCTCCTTAACGGGTCGGACTAGCGGGAGGGCCGACTACAATGAGCAGTTCTTC.

CDR3 region: CASSLSGRRTEAFF. Here the CDR3 DNA reads TGCGCCAGCAGCTTGTCGGGGAGACGGACTGAAGCTTTCTTT. This sequence joins TRBV5-1 and TRBJ1-1; no clear D gene. This CDR3 is 14 amino acids long. The V end lost 1 base, the J end lost 5 bases, and 12 bases lay between the germline ends. Germline values: CDR1 SGHRS, CDR2 YFSETQ.

This clone has just a few counts. This chain connects TRBV2 to TRBJ2-7; D may be TRBD2 (6 bases). The V end lost 4 bases, the J end lost 3 bases, and 10 bases lay between the germline ends. This CDR3 region has 13 residues. Per the germline V gene, CDR1 is SNHLY and CDR2 is FYNNEI. CDR3 amino acids: CASSAWRGYEQYF. The CDR3 DNA reads TGTGCCAGCAGTGCCTGGCGGGGCTACGAGCAGTACTTC. Using reference TRBV2 and TRBJ2-7 for the parts outside the CDR3, the full variable domain is EPEVTQTPSHQVTQMGQEVILRCVPISNHLYFYWYRQILGQKVEFLVSFYNNEISEKSEIFDDQFSVERPDGSNFTLKIRSTKLEDSAMYFCASSAWRGYEQYFGPGTRLTVT.

This chain uses TRBV25-1 with TRBJ1-2; 9 bases are shared with TRBD1. The V gene's germline CDR1 is MGHDK and CDR2 SYGVNS. There are 15 residues in the CDR3. The junction had 5 bases not matched to a gene; V was cut back by 2 bases and J by 4 bases. The CDR3 protein is CASSERGQGLYGYTF. The CDR3 coding sequence is TGTGCCAGCAGTGAACGGGGACAGGGTCTCTATGGCTACACCTTC.

This sequence joins TRBV11-3 and TRBJ2-5; D is possibly TRBD2 (5 bases). With 1 base removed from V and 7 bases from J, the gap between germline ends came to 10 bases. The germline V gene has CDR1 SGHNT and CDR2 YENEEA. The CDR3 sequence is 13 residues long. This chain's CDR3 is CASSLGRERTQYF. The CDR3 DNA is TGTGCCAGCAGCTTAGGACGGGAACGGACCCAGTACTTC.

This chain uses TRBV9 with TRBJ1-1; TRBD1 is a possible D gene (5 bases). V gave up 0 bases and J gave up 1 base, with 7 bases separating them. Germline CDR1 is SGDLS and CDR2 is YYNGEE. CDR3 length: 14 residues. DNA for the CDR3: TGTGCCAGCAGCGTAGGCAGGGAGAACACTGAAGCTTTCTTT. Translation gives CASSVGRENTEAFF.

This clone was detected only a few times. The sample holds other DNA sequences that translate to the same CDR3. This chain links TRBV4-2 with TRBJ1-5; D is perhaps TRBD1 (5 bases). This CDR3 spans 16 amino acids. Trimming stripped 0 bases from V and 5 bases from J, with 14 bases between. Germline CDR1 LGHNA, CDR2 YNFKEQ. CDR3 sequence (DNA): TGTGCCAGCAGCCAAGACCGAGACAGCGAATATCAGCCCCAGCATTTT. This codes for CASSQDRDSEYQPQHF.

This chain links TRBV28 with TRBJ1-2; no clear D. The CDR3 covers 12 residues. Trimming cost V 3 bases and J 1 base, with 3 bases left between them. Germline V gene data show CDR1 as MDHEN and CDR2 as SYDVKM. The CDR3 region is CASSFGNYGYTF. Here the CDR3 DNA reads TGTGCCAGCAGTTTCGGTAACTATGGCTACACCTTC.

The chain is built from TRBV30 and TRBJ2-3, with a tentative D call TRBD2 (6 bases). The germline V and J ends were trimmed by 5 bases and 4 bases, with 16 bases remaining between them. This CDR3 contains 14 residues. The germline V gene encodes CDR1 GTSNPN and CDR2 SVGIG (reference sequence). The chain's CDR3 is CAWEEGTQADTQYF. In DNA form, the CDR3 reads TGTGCCTGGGAGGAGGGGACCCAGGCAGATACGCAGTATTTT.

The CDR3: CASGGAGKNYGYTF. CDR3 nucleotides: TGTGCCAGCGGGGGGGCAGGGAAGAACTATGGCTACACCTTC. The chain recombines TRBV28 with TRBJ1-2; tentative D call: TRBD1 (6 bases). The germline V and J ends were trimmed by 8 bases and 2 bases, with 15 bases remaining between them. The CDR3 covers 14 residues. Germline loops: CDR1 MDHEN, CDR2 SYDVKM.

V and J are TRBV5-1 and TRBJ2-7; D may be TRBD1 (6 bases). This CDR3 comprises 14 residues. Germline CDR1 and CDR2: SGHRS and YFSETQ. The V end was cut by 3 bases, the J end by 0 bases, with 10 bases between. CDR3 DNA sequence: TGCGCCAGCAGCTGGGGACAAAGCTCCTACGAGCAGTACTTC. This sequence encodes CASSWGQSSYEQYF.

The chain couples TRBV19 to TRBJ2-1; TRBD1 is a possible D gene (6 bases). The V gene lost 6 bases and the J gene lost 9 bases, with 27 bases spanning the gap. The CDR3 runs to 17 residues. Germline V lookup: CDR1 LNHDA, CDR2 SQIVND (reference sequence). CDR3 nucleotide sequence: TGTGCCAGTAGACCTCGTGGGGGCGAGGTACTCGGGGTTGAGCAGTTCTTC. Its translation: CASRPRGGEVLGVEQFF.

The chain recombines TRBV28 with TRBJ1-2, with 8 bases identical to TRBD1. Germline CDR1 reads MDHEN; CDR2 reads SYDVKM. The V and J ends lost 4 bases and 7 bases, in that order; junction bases with no gene match: 8. The CDR3 runs 14 residues. CDR3 residues: CASSSPGQGRGYTF. CDR3 nucleotide sequence: TGTGCCAGCAGTTCCCCAGGACAGGGCCGTGGCTACACCTTC.

V usage is TRBV2 and J usage is TRBJ1-5; D gene unclear. The germline V gene has CDR1 SNHLY and CDR2 FYNNEI. The CDR3 loop spans 14 amino acids. The V end lost 3 bases, the J end lost 8 bases, and 14 bases lay between the germline ends. This chain's CDR3 is CASSDLGGFKPQHF. CDR3 sequence (DNA): TGTGCCAGCAGTGACCTAGGAGGGTTTAAGCCCCAGCATTTT.

CDR3 sequence: CASSHPTGTSGGVSTGELFF. In DNA, the CDR3 is TGCGCCAGCAGCCATCCCACCGGGACTAGCGGGGGAGTCTCGACCGGGGAGCTGTTTTTT. This chain uses TRBV4-3 with TRBJ2-2, with 14 bases aligning to TRBD2. Germline CDR1 and CDR2: LGHNA and YSLEER. The J segment lost 5 bases and the V segment lost 3 bases, leaving 14 bases of the junction unmatched. The CDR3 extends over 20 amino acids.